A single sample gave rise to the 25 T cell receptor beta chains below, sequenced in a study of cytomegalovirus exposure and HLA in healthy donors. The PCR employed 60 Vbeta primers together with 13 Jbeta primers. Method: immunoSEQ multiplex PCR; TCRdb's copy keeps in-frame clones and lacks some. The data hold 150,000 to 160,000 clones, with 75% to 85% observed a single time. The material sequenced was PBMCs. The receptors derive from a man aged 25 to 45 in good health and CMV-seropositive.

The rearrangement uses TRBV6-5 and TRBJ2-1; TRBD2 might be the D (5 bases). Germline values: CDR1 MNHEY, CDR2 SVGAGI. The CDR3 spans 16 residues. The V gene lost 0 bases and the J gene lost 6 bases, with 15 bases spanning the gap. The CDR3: CASSYSAGPIPNEQFF. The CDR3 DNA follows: TGTGCCAGCAGTTACTCCGCGGGTCCCATCCCCAATGAGCAGTTCTTC.

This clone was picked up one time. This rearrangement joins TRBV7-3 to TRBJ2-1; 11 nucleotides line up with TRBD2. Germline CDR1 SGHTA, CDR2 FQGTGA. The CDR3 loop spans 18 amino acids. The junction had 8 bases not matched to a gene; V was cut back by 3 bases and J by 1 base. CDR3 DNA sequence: TGTGCCAGCAGCTTGTTACTAGCGGGAGTAGGGTCCTACAATGAGCAGTTCTTC. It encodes CASSLLLAGVGSYNEQFF.

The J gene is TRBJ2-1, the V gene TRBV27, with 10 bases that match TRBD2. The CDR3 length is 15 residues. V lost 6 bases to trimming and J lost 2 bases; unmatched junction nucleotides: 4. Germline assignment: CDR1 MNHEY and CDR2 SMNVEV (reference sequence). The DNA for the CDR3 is TGTGCCAGCAGCGCAACTAGCGGGGCCTACAATGAGCAGTTCTTC. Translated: CASSATSGAYNEQFF.

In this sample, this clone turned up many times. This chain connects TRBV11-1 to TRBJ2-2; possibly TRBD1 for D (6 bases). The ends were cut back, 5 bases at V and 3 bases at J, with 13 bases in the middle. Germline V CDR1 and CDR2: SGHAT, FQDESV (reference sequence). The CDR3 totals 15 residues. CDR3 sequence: CASSTRQEDTGELFF. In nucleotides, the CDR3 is TGTGCCAGCAGCACTCGACAGGAAGACACCGGGGAGCTGTTTTTT.

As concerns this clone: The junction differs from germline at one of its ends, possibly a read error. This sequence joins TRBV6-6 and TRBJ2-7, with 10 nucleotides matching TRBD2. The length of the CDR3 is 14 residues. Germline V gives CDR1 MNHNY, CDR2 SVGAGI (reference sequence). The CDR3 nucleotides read TGTACCAGCAGTTCTAGCGGGAGAGAATACGAGCAGTACTTC. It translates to CTSSSSGREYEQYF.

The CDR3 sequence: CASSPYGTGAEQYF. CDR3 sequence (DNA): TGTGCCAGCAGTCCCTACGGGACAGGGGCCGAGCAGTACTTC. The gene calls are TRBV27 and TRBJ2-7, with 10 bases matching TRBD1. Germline CDR1 MNHEY, CDR2 SMNVEV (reference sequence). The J segment lost 6 bases and the V segment lost 5 bases, leaving 7 bases of the junction unmatched. The CDR3 sequence is 14 residues long.

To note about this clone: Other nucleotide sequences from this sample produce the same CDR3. CDR3 DNA sequence: TGCGCCAGCAGCTTGGGAACGGGTCGCGATGAAAAACTGTTTTTT. It encodes CASSLGTGRDEKLFF. V gene TRBV5-1 combines with J gene TRBJ1-4; no clear D gene. The V end was cut by 0 bases, the J end by 6 bases, with 12 bases between. This CDR3 has 15 residues. Germline V lookup: CDR1 SGHRS, CDR2 YFSETQ.

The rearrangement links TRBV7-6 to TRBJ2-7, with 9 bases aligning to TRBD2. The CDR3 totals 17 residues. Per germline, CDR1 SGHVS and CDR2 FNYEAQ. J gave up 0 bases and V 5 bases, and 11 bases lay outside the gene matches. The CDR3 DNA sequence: TGTGCCAGCAGCCCTCGGGCTAGCGGGGCTAGCTCCTACGAGCAGTACTTC. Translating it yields CASSPRASGASSYEQYF.

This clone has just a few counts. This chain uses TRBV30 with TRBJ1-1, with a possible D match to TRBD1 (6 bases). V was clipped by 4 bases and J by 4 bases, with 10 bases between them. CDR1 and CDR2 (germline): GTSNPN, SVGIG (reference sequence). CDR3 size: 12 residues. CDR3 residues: CAWTRTVTEAFF. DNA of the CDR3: TGTGCCTGGACCAGGACAGTCACTGAAGCTTTCTTT.

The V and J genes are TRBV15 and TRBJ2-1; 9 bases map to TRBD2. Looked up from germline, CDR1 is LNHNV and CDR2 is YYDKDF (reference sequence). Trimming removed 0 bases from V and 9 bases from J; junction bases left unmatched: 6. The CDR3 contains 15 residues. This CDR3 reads CATSRERGGVAEQFF. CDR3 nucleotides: TGTGCCACCAGCAGAGAGCGGGGGGGAGTCGCTGAGCAGTTCTTC.

Written as DNA, the CDR3 is TGCGCCAGCAGGTGGGGGGCAGGGGGTTTCACGGAGGAGCAGTACTTC. It codes for CASRWGAGGFTEEQYF. This sequence joins TRBV5-1 and TRBJ2-7; D may be TRBD1 (7 bases). The germline V gene encodes CDR1 SGHRS and CDR2 YFSETQ. This CDR3 spans 16 amino acids. The V gene lost 5 bases and the J gene lost 7 bases, with 25 bases spanning the gap.

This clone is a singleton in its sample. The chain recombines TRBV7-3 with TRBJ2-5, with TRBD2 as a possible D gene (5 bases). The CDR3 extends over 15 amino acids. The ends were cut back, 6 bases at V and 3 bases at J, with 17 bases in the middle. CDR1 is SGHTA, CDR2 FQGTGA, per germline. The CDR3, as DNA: TGTGCCAGCAGTCCGACATCTCTAGCAAAAGAGACCCAGTACTTC. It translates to CASSPTSLAKETQYF.

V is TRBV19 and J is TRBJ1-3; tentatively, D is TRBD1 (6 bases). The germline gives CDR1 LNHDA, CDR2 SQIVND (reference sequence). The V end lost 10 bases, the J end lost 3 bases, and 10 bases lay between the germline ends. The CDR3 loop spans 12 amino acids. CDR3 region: CAKQGDGNTIYF. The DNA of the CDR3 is TGTGCCAAACAGGGAGATGGAAACACCATATATTTT.

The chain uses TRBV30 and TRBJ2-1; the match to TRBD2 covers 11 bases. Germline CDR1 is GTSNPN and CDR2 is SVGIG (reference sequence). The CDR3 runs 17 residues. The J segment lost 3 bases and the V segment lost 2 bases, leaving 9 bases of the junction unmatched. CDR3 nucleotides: TGTGCCTGGAGTATAGCGGGAGGGTCGCTATACTACAATGAGCAGTTCTTC. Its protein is CAWSIAGGSLYYNEQFF.

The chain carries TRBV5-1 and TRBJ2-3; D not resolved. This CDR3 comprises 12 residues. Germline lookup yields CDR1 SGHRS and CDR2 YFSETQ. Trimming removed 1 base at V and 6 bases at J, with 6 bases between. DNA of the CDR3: TGCGCCAGCAGCTTGAATTCGGATACGCAGTATTTT. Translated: CASSLNSDTQYF.

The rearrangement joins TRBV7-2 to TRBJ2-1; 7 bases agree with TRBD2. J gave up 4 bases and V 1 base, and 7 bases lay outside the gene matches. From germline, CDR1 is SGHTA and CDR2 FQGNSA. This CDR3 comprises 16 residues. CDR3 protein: CASSLDGTTLYNEQFF. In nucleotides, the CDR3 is TGTGCCAGCAGCTTAGACGGGACTACCCTATACAATGAGCAGTTCTTC.

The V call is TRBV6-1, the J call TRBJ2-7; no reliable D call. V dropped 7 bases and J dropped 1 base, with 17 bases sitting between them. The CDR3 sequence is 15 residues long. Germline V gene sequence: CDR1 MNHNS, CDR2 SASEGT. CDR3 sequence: CASTPPVGPSYEQYF. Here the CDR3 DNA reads TGTGCCAGCACCCCTCCGGTCGGTCCTTCCTACGAGCAGTACTTC.

CDR3: CARSPDSPHSGANVLTF. The CDR3 nucleotides read TGTGCCAGAAGCCCCGACAGTCCTCACTCTGGGGCCAACGTCCTGACTTTC. The V call is TRBV5-3, the J call TRBJ2-6; perhaps TRBD1 as D (5 bases). TRBV5-3 belongs to the ORF category, with a function that is uncertain. The germline V and J ends were trimmed by 4 bases and 0 bases, with 14 bases remaining between them. This CDR3 comprises 17 residues.

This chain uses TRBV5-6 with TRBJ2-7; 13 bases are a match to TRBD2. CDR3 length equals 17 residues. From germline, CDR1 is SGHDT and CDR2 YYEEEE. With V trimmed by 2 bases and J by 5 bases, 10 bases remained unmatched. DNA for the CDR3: TGTGCCAGCAGCTTTCCGGGACTAGCGGGATCTTACCACGAGCAGTACTTC. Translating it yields CASSFPGLAGSYHEQYF. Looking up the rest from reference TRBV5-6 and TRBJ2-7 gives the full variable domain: DAGVTQSPTHLIKTRGQQVTLRCSPKSGHDTVSWYQQALGQGPQFIFQYYEEEERQRGNFPDRFSGHQFPNYSSELNVNALLLGDSALYLCASSFPGLAGSYHEQYFGPGTRLTVT.

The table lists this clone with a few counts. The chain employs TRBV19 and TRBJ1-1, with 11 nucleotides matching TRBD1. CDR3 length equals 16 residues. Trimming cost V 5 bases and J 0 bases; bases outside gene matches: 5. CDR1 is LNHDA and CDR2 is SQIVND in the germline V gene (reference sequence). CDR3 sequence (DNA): TGTGCCAGTAGTCCCGGACAGGGGGCGGTGAACACTGAAGCTTTCTTT. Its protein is CASSPGQGAVNTEAFF.

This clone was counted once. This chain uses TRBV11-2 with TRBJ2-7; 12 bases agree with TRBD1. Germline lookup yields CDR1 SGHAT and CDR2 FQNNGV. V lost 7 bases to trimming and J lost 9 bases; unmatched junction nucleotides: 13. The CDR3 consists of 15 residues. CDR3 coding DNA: TGTGCCAGCATTAGGCTTGGGACAGGGGGCGGGGGGCAGTACTTC. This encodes CASIRLGTGGGGQYF.

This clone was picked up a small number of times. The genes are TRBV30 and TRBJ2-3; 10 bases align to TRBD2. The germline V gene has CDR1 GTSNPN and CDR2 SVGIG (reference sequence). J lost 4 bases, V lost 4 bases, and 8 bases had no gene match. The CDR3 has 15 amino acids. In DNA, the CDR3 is TGTGCCTGGATGGAGGGACTAGCGAGGGCAGATACGCAGTATTTT. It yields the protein CAWMEGLARADTQYF.

This chain's CDR3 is CASSGTGIGVYNEQFF. The CDR3 DNA reads TGTGCCAGCAGTGGGACAGGGATCGGGGTTTACAATGAGCAGTTCTTC. The chain uses TRBV25-1 and TRBJ2-1; 8 nucleotides match TRBD1. The length of the CDR3 is 16 residues. Germline lookup yields CDR1 MGHDK and CDR2 SYGVNS. With V trimmed by 4 bases and J by 4 bases, 9 bases remained unmatched.

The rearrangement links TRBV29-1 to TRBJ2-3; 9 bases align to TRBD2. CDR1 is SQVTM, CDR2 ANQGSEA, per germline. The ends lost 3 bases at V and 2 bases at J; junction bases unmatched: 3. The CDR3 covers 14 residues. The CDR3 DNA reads TGCAGCGTTGAGGCTAGCGGGACCACAGATACGCAGTATTTT. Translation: CSVEASGTTDTQYF.

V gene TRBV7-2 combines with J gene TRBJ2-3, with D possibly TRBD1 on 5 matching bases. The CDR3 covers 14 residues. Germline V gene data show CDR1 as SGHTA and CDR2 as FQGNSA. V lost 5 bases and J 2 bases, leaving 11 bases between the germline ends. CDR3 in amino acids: CASSPRGLTDTQYF. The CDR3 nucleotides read TGTGCCAGCAGCCCAAGGGGCCTCACAGATACGCAGTATTTT. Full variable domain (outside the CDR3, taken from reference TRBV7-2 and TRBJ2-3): GAGVSQSPSNKVTEKGKDVELRCDPISGHTALYWYRQSLGQGLEFLIYFQGNSAPDKSGLPSDRFSAERTGGSVSTLTIQRTQQEDSAVYLCASSPRGLTDTQYFGPGTRLTVL.